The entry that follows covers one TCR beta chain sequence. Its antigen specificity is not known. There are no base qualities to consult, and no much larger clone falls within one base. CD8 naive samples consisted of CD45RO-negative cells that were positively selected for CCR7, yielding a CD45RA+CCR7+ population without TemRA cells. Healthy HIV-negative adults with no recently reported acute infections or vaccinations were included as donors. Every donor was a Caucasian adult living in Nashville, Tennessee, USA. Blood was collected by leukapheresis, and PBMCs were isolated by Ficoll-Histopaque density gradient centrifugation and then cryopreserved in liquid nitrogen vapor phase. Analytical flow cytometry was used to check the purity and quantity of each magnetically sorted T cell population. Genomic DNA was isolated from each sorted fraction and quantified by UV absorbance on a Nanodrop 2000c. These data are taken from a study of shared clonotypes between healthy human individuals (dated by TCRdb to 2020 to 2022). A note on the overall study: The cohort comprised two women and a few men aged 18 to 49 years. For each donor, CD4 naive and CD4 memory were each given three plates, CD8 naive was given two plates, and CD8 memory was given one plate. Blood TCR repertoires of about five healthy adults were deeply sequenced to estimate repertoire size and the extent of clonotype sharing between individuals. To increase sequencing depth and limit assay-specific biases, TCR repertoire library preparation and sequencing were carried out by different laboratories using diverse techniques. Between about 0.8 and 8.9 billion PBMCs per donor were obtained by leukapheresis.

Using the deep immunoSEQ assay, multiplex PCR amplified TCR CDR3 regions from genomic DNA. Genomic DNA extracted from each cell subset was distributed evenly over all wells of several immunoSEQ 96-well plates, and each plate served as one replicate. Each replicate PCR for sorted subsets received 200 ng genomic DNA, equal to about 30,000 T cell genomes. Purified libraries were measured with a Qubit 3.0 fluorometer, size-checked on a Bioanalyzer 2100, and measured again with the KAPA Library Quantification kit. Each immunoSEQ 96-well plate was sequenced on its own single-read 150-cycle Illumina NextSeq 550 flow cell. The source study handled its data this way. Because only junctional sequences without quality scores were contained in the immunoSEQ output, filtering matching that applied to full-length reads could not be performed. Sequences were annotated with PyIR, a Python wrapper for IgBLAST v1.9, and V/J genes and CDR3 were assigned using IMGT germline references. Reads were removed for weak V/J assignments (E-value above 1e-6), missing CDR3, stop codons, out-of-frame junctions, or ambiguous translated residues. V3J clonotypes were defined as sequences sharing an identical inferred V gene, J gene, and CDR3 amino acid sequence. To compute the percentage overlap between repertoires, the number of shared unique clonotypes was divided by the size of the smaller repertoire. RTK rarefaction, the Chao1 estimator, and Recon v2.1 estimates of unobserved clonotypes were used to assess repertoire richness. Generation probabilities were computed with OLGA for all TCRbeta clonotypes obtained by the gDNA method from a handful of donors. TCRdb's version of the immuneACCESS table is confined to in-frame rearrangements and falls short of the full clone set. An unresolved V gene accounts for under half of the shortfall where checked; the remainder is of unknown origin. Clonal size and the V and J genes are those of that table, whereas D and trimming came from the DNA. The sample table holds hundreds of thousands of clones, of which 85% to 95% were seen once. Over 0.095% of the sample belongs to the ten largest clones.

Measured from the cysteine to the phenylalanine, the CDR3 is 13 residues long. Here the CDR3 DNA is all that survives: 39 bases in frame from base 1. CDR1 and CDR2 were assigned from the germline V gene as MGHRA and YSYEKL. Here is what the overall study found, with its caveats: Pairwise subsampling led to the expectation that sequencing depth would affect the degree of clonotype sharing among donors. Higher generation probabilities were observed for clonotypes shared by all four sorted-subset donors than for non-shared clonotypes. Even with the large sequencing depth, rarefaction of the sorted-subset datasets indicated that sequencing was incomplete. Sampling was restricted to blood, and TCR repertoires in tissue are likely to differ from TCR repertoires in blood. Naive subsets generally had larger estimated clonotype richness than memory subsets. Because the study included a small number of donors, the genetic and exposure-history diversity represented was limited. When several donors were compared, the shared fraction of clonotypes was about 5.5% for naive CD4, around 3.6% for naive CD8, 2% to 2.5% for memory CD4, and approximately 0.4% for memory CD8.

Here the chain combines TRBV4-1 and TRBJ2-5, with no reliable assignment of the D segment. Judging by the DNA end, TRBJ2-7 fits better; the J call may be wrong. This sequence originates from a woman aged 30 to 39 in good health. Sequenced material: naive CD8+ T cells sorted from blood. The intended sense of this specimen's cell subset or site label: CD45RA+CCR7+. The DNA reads TGCGCCAGCAGCCAGGCTAGGACCTACGAGCAGTACTTC. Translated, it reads CASSQARTYEQYF.